These 10 T cell receptor beta chains originate from one sample sequenced in a study of cytomegalovirus exposure and HLA in healthy donors. The PCR was carried out with 60 Vbeta primers and 13 Jbeta primers. Repertoires were generated with immunoSEQ multiplex PCR, while TCRdb's copy carries only in-frame clones and drops some. The table shows around 190,000 clones, with around 79% occurring only once. The specimen sequenced was PBMCs. These receptor sequences come from a woman between 45 and 65 years old in good health and CMV-seronegative.

V and J are TRBV7-8 and TRBJ1-3; 7 bases are shared with TRBD1. The CDR3 totals 15 residues. Germline assignment: CDR1 SGHVS and CDR2 FQNEAQ. V shed 1 base, J shed 0 bases, and the junction held 0 bases outside the gene matches. CDR3 sequence: CASSLGTGSGNTIYF. The CDR3 nucleotides are TGTGCCAGCAGCTTAGGGACAGGCTCTGGAAACACCATATATTTT.

This clone appeared many times. The chain uses TRBV6-1 and TRBJ2-7, with 12 bases fitting TRBD2. Germline lookup yields CDR1 MNHNS and CDR2 SASEGT. V shed 2 bases, J shed 0 bases, and the junction held 5 bases outside the gene matches. This CDR3 has 17 amino acids. CDR3 nucleotides: TGTGCCAGCAGTGAAAGGACTAGCGGGGCTCTCTCCTACGAGCAGTACTTC. Amino acid sequence: CASSERTSGALSYEQYF.

The chain is built from TRBV29-1 and TRBJ2-7; TRBD1 is a possible D gene (5 bases). CDR1 is SQVTM and CDR2 is ANQGSEA in the germline V gene. Trimming pared 4 bases from V and 4 bases from J, leaving 14 bases between. The CDR3 loop spans 13 amino acids. CDR3: CSVGRGPGYEQYF. The CDR3 DNA sequence: TGCAGCGTTGGAAGGGGCCCGGGTTACGAGCAGTACTTC.

The table lists this clone with a count of one. The chain is built from TRBV6-4 and TRBJ2-2; a possible D gene is TRBD2 (6 bases). The ends were cut back, 5 bases at V and 6 bases at J, with 16 bases in the middle. The CDR3 loop spans 15 amino acids. Germline V CDR1 and CDR2: MRHNA, SNTAGT. For the CDR3, the DNA is TGTGCCAGCAGTCCCGTGGGGGGACTCGCCGGGGAGCTGTTTTTT. Translated: CASSPVGGLAGELFF.

Points on this clone: The same CDR3 also results from other DNA sequences found in this sample. V gene TRBV9 combines with J gene TRBJ2-1, with 7 bases aligning to TRBD2. The CDR3 runs to 15 residues. The V gene's germline CDR1 is SGDLS and CDR2 YYNGEE. The ends lost 0 bases at V and 1 base at J; junction bases unmatched: 1. The CDR3: CASSVVGGSYNEQFF. The DNA for the CDR3 is TGTGCCAGCAGCGTAGTGGGAGGGTCCTACAATGAGCAGTTCTTC.

The gene calls are TRBV19 and TRBJ2-5, with D perhaps TRBD1 (7 bases). Germline V CDR1 and CDR2: LNHDA, SQIVND (reference sequence). Trimming left V 5 bases short and J 5 bases short, with 15 bases between. This CDR3 is 14 amino acids long. The CDR3 nucleotides read TGTGCCAGTAGTCCCGGGGGACAGATTGAGACCCAGTACTTC. It translates to CASSPGGQIETQYF.

The chain recombines TRBV19 with TRBJ2-5; 8 bases are shared with TRBD2. The junction had 9 bases not matched to a gene; V was cut back by 0 bases and J by 6 bases. CDR3 size: 16 residues. Germline CDR1 LNHDA, CDR2 SQIVND (reference sequence). CDR3 residues: CASSIEVAGGRKTQYF. For the CDR3, the DNA is TGTGCCAGTAGTATAGAGGTGGCGGGGGGCCGAAAGACCCAGTACTTC. The full variable domain, rest sourced from reference TRBV19 and TRBJ2-5, is DGGITQSPKYLFRKEGQNVTLSCEQNLNHDAMYWYRQDPGQGLRLIYYSQIVNDFQKGDIAEGYSVSREKKESFPLTVTSAQKNPTAFYLCASSIEVAGGRKTQYFGPGTRLLVL.

This clone was seen a few times. This chain joins TRBV5-6 and TRBJ2-3; 8 bases agree with TRBD1. This CDR3 spans 14 amino acids. Losses at the gene ends were 5 bases for V and 5 bases for J; bases not matched to a gene: 7. The germline V gene encodes CDR1 SGHDT and CDR2 YYEEEE. The CDR3 is CASSNNRGRDTQYF. The CDR3 DNA is TGTGCCAGCAGTAATAACAGGGGGAGAGATACGCAGTATTTT.

Only one count was recorded for this clone. This chain joins TRBV6-1 and TRBJ2-5; D unclear. Looked up from germline, CDR1 is MNHNS and CDR2 is SASEGT. The CDR3 sequence is 12 residues long. Trimming stripped 6 bases from V and 5 bases from J, with 10 bases between. CDR3: CASRRWRETQYF. Here the CDR3 DNA reads TGTGCCAGCAGGAGGTGGCGGGAGACCCAGTACTTC.

This clone was counted between two and nine times. The rearrangement uses TRBV27 and TRBJ1-1; a weak D match, TRBD1 (5 bases). Deletions cut 0 bases from V and 0 bases from J, with 8 bases between. Germline CDR1 MNHEY, CDR2 SMNVEV (reference sequence). This CDR3 comprises 15 residues. DNA of the CDR3: TGTGCCAGCAGTTTATCGCCAGGGATGAACACTGAAGCTTTCTTT. This codes for CASSLSPGMNTEAFF.